These 17 T cell receptor beta chains originate from one sample sequenced in a study of blood T cell repertoires in COVID-19. Profiled with immunoSEQ multiplex PCR; TCRdb holds only in-frame clones, not every one. This table holds some 150,000 clones, roughly four fifths found once. Sequences were obtained from peripheral blood. Receptors originate from an elderly woman in a cohort sampled during active or convalescent COVID-19.

The V and J genes are TRBV6-5 and TRBJ1-4; 7 nucleotides align to TRBD1. This CDR3 has 13 amino acids. Germline V CDR1 and CDR2: MNHEY, SVGAGI. Trimming removed 6 bases from V and 4 bases from J; junction bases left unmatched: 2. In DNA, the CDR3 is TGTGCCAGCAGGGGGACAGATAATGAAAAACTGTTTTTT. This sequence encodes CASRGTDNEKLFF.

This clone has a single count. V usage is TRBV6-5 and J usage is TRBJ1-2, with D unclear. This CDR3 contains 13 residues. Per germline, CDR1 MNHEY and CDR2 SVGAGI. With 8 bases removed from V and 3 bases from J, the gap between germline ends came to 13 bases. The CDR3 spells CASHEGADYGYTF. As DNA, the CDR3 is TGTGCCAGCCATGAGGGCGCAGACTATGGCTACACCTTC.

The chain has TRBV5-1 and TRBJ2-3; perhaps TRBD2 as D (6 bases). V lost 4 bases, J lost 7 bases, and 19 bases lay in between. CDR3 length equals 15 residues. Germline CDR1 and CDR2: SGHRS and YFSETQ. The CDR3 coding sequence is TGCGCCAGCAGCACGGAGGGTCAGGGCCTGAATACGCAGTATTTT. As protein: CASSTEGQGLNTQYF.

The chain couples TRBV4-2 to TRBJ1-5; D gene ambiguous. V was shortened by 0 bases and J by 4 bases, with 10 bases between the two germline ends. The CDR3 covers 15 residues. CDR1 is LGHNA and CDR2 is YNFKEQ in the germline V gene. The CDR3 DNA follows: TGTGCCAGCAGCCAAGATCGCGGCCAGAATCAGCCCCAGCATTTT. This encodes CASSQDRGQNQPQHF.

The J gene is TRBJ1-1, the V gene TRBV10-3; D might be TRBD1 (6 bases). The germline V gene has CDR1 ENHRY and CDR2 SYGVKD. V dropped 6 bases and J dropped 0 bases, with 11 bases sitting between them. This CDR3 region has 14 residues. This CDR3 reads CAIRRGNMNTEAFF. The CDR3 nucleotides read TGTGCCATCAGGAGGGGGAACATGAACACTGAAGCTTTCTTT.

The V and J genes are TRBV10-3 and TRBJ1-1; D gene unclear. This CDR3 is built from 15 residues. The germline V gene encodes CDR1 ENHRY and CDR2 SYGVKD. Trimming took 6 bases from V and 2 from J, leaving 16 bases between them. CDR3 DNA: TGTGCCATCAGCGCGTCGGGAAAGGGAAACACTGAAGCTTTCTTT. Translated: CAISASGKGNTEAFF.

The J gene is TRBJ1-5, the V gene TRBV19; D is ambiguous. V lost 4 bases, J lost 9 bases, and 16 bases lay in between. The CDR3 spans 14 residues. In germline, CDR1 is LNHDA, CDR2 SQIVND (reference sequence). The CDR3: CASSRPRDLGPQHF. The CDR3 bases are TGTGCCAGTAGTAGACCGAGGGATTTGGGGCCCCAGCATTTT.

The chain couples TRBV6-5 to TRBJ2-2, with D possibly being TRBD2 (5 bases). Germline V gene sequence: CDR1 MNHEY, CDR2 SVGAGI. Trimming stripped 2 bases from V and 8 bases from J, with 12 bases between. The CDR3 is 14 residues long. CDR3 DNA sequence: TGTGCCAGCAGTTACGGGAGTAGTAGGGGGGAGCTGTTTTTT. Residues: CASSYGSSRGELFF.

This clone was observed a handful of times. J is TRBJ2-5 and V is TRBV7-3; unclear D gene. The CDR3 runs 13 residues. Per the germline V gene, CDR1 is SGHTA and CDR2 is FQGTGA. V gave up 5 bases and J gave up 5 bases, with 12 bases separating them. CDR3 sequence: CASSESPGETQYF. In DNA form, the CDR3 reads TGTGCCAGCAGCGAAAGCCCCGGGGAGACCCAGTACTTC.

This rearrangement joins TRBV18 to TRBJ1-5; 10 positions agree with TRBD1. Germline V gene data show CDR1 as KGHSH and CDR2 as LQKENI. The CDR3 totals 14 residues. Germline trimming cut 6 bases from V and 1 base from J; bases unmatched to any gene: 0. CDR3 amino acids: CASSGQGSNQPQHF. CDR3 DNA sequence: TGTGCCAGCTCGGGACAGGGGAGCAATCAGCCCCAGCATTTT.

The chain combines TRBV7-6 with TRBJ1-1, with 9 bases fitting TRBD1. V shed 1 base, J shed 4 bases, and the junction held 4 bases outside the gene matches. Looked up from germline, CDR1 is SGHVS and CDR2 is FNYEAQ. CDR3 length: 15 amino acids. The CDR3 bases are TGTGCCAGCAGCTTAGGGACAGGGGCGGTCACTGAAGCTTTCTTT. It codes for CASSLGTGAVTEAFF.

The chain recombines TRBV7-9 with TRBJ1-4; D uncertain. V lost 1 base and J lost 13, with 13 bases in between. The germline V gene encodes CDR1 SEHNR and CDR2 FQNEAQ (reference sequence). The CDR3 runs to 13 residues. CDR3 coding DNA: TGTGCCAGCAGCTTAGTCCCGGGATCGGGACTGTTTTTT. It encodes CASSLVPGSGLFF.

The chain joins TRBV5-1 to TRBJ2-5; 7 nucleotides agree with TRBD1. J lost 4 bases, V lost 0 bases, and 3 bases had no gene match. Germline CDR1 is SGHRS and CDR2 is YFSETQ. The CDR3 has 14 residues. In DNA form, the CDR3 reads TGCGCCAGCAGCTTGGGGGACAGTGGAGAGACCCAGTACTTC. Amino acids: CASSLGDSGETQYF.

This chain joins TRBV6-8 and TRBJ2-1; tentative D call: TRBD2 (6 bases). Trimming stripped 8 bases from V and 9 bases from J, with 8 bases between. The CDR3 covers 10 residues. CDR1 is MNHGY, CDR2 SAAAGT, per germline. The chain's CDR3 is CASGDFEQFF. The CDR3 bases are TGTGCCAGCGGGGACTTTGAGCAGTTCTTC.

The table lists this clone with a count of one. The chain uses TRBV28 and TRBJ2-2; 7 bases map to TRBD1. There are 17 residues in the CDR3. The germline V gene has CDR1 MDHEN and CDR2 SYDVKM. V was pared by 7 bases and J by 6 bases, with 17 bases of the junction left unmatched. The CDR3 region has the DNA TGTGCCAGCAACCCTCAACTCGGACAGGCGTTGTCCGGGGAGCTGTTTTTT. As protein: CASNPQLGQALSGELFF. The full variable domain, rest sourced from reference TRBV28 and TRBJ2-2, is DVKVTQSSRYLVKRTGEKVFLECVQDMDHENMFWYRQDPGLGLRLIYFSYDVKMKEKGDIPEGYSVSREKKERFSLILESASTNQTSMYLCASNPQLGQALSGELFFGEGSRLTVL.

This clone was detected a few times. J is TRBJ1-5 and V is TRBV18; no clear D. There are 13 residues in the CDR3. From germline, CDR1 is KGHSH and CDR2 LQKENI. With 8 bases removed from V and 3 bases from J, the gap between germline ends came to 11 bases. DNA of the CDR3: TGTGCCAGCGCCCCCGGACTCAATCAGCCCCAGCATTTT. Residues: CASAPGLNQPQHF.

The chain is built from TRBV10-3 and TRBJ1-1; a weak D match, TRBD1 (6 bases). Germline V gene sequence: CDR1 ENHRY, CDR2 SYGVKD. V was cut by 1 base and J by 7 bases, with 7 bases left in between. The length of the CDR3 is 12 residues. The CDR3 DNA is TGTGCCATCAGTGAGTTGGACAGTGAAGCTTTCTTT. The encoded protein is CAISELDSEAFF.